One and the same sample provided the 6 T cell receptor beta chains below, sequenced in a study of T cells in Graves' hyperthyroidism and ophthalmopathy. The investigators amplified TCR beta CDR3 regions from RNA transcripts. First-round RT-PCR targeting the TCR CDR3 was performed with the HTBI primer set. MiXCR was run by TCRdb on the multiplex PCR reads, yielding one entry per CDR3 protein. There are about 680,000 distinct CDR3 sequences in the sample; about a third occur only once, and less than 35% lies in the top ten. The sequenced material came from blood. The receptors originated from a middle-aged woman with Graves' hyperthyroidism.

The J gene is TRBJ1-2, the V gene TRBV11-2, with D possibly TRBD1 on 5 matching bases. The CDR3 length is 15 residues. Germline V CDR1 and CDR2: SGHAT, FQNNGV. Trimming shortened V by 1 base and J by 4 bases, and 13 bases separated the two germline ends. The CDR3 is CASSLVGRGSYGYTF. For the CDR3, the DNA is TGTGCCAGCAGCTTAGTGGGAAGGGGAAGCTATGGCTACACCTTC.

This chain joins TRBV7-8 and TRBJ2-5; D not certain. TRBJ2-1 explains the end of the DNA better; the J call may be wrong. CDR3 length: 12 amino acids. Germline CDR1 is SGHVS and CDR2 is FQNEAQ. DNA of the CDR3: TGTGCCAGCAGCTACACCACGGGTGGGCAGTTCTTC. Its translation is CASSYTTGGQFF.

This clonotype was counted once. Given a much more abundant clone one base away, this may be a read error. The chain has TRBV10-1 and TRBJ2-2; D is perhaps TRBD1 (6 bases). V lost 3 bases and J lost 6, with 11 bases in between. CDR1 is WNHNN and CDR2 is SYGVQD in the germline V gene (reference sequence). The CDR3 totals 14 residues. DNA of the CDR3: TGCGCCAGCAGTGATGGGACACCCGCCGGGGAGCTGTTTTTT. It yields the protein CASSDGTPAGELFF.

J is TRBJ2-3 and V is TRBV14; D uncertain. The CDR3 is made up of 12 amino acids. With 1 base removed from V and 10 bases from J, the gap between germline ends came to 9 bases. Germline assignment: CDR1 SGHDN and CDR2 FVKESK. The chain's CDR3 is CASSQVGLAQYF. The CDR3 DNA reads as TGTGCCAGCAGCCAAGTTGGGCTTGCGCAGTATTTT. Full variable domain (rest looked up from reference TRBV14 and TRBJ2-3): EAGVTQFPSHSVIEKGQTVTLRCDPISGHDNLYWYRRVMGKEIKFLLHFVKESKQDESGMPNNRFLAERTGGTYSTLKVQPAELEDSGVYFCASSQVGLAQYFGPGTRLTVL.

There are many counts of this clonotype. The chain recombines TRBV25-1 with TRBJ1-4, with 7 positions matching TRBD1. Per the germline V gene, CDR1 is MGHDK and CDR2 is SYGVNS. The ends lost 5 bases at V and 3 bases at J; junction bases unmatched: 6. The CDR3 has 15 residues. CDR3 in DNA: TGTGCCAGCAGTCTCCGGACAGGTTCTAATGAAAAACTGTTTTTT. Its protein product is CASSLRTGSNEKLFF.

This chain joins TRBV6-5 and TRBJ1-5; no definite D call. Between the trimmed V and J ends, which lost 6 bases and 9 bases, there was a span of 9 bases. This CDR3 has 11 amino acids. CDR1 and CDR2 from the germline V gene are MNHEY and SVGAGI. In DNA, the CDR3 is TGTGCCAGCAGCAACTCCGTGCCCCAGCATTTT. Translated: CASSNSVPQHF.